The entry that follows covers one TCR beta chain sequence. What it binds is not known. Produced via immunoSEQ multiplex PCR; TCRdb's table is partial and in-frame only. Of a few million clones listed, roughly 93% are singletons. Those who donated were healthy HIV-negative adults, with no recent acute infections or vaccinations reported. The record originates from a study of shared clonotypes between healthy human individuals. Findings and limits, study-wide: The study generally estimated greater richness for naive than memory subsets.

The CDR3 runs to 13 residues. The V and J ends lost 8 bases and 3 bases, in that order; junction bases with no gene match: 1. Germline values: CDR1 MNHEY, CDR2 SMNVEV (reference sequence). The sequenced material came from naive CD4+ T cells from PBMCs. The subset was: CD45RA+ positively selected. This receptor was obtained from a man aged 18 to 35 in good health. Some clones in this sample may be carry-over from other donors' samples. V usage is TRBV27 and J usage is TRBJ2-1; 10 bases fit TRBD2. CDR3 region: CASASGSYNEQFF. The CDR3 DNA sequence: TGTGCCAGCGCTAGCGGGAGCTACAATGAGCAGTTCTTC.